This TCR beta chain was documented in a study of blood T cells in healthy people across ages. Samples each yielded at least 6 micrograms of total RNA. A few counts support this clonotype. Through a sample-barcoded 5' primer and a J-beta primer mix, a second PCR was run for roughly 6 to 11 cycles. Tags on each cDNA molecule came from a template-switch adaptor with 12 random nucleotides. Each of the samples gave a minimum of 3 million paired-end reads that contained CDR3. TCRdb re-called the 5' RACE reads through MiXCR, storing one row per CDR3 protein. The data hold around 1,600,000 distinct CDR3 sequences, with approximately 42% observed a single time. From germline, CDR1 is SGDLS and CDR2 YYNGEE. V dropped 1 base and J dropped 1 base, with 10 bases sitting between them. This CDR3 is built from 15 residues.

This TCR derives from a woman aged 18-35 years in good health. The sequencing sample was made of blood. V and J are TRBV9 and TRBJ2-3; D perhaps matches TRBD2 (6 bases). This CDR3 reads CASSVMGGGTDTQYF. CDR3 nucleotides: TGTGCCAGCAGCGTAATGGGCGGGGGCACAGATACGCAGTATTTT.